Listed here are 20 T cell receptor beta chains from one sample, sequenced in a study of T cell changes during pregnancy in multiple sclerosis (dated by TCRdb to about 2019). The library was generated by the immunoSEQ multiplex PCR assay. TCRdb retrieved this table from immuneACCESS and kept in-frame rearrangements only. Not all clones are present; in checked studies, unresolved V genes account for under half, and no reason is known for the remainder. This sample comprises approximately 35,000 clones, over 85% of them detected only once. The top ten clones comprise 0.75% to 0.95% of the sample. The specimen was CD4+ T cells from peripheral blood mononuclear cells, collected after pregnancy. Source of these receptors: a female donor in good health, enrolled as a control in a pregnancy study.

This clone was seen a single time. The CDR3 sequence: CASSLESSGKSPSEAFF. The CDR3 DNA follows: TGTGCCAGCAGCTTAGAGTCGTCAGGGAAGTCCCCCTCTGAAGCTTTCTTT. This rearrangement joins TRBV7-9 to TRBJ1-1, with D tentatively TRBD1 (5 bases). Trimming removed 1 base at V and 6 bases at J, with 21 bases between. Per the germline V gene, CDR1 is SEHNR and CDR2 is FQNEAQ (reference sequence). The CDR3 loop spans 17 amino acids.

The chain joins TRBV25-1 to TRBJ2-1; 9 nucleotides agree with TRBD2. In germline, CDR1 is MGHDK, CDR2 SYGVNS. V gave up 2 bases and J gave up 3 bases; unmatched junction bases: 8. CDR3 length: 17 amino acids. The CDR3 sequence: CASSEPDILAGYNEQFF. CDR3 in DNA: TGTGCCAGCAGTGAACCAGACATACTAGCGGGCTACAATGAGCAGTTCTTC.

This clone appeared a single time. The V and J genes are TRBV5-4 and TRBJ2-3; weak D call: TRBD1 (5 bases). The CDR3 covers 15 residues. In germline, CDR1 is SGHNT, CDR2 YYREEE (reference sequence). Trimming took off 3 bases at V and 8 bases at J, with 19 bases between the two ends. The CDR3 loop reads CASSSVGARQGTQYF. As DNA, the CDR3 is TGTGCCAGCAGCTCCGTCGGAGCACGGCAGGGTACGCAGTATTTT.

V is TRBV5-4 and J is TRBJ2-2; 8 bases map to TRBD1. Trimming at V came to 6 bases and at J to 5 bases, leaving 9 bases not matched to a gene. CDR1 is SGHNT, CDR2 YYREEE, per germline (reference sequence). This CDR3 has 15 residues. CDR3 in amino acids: CASTTPNRGTGELFF. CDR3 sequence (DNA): TGTGCCAGCACCACTCCTAACAGGGGGACCGGGGAGCTGTTTTTT.

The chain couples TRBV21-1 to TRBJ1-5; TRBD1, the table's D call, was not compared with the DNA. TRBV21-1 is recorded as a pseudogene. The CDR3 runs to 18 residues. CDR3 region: CASLTAKGQGADNQPQHF. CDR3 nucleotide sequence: TGTGCCAGCCTCACGGCCAAGGGGCAGGGGGCAGATAATCAGCCCCAGCATTTT.

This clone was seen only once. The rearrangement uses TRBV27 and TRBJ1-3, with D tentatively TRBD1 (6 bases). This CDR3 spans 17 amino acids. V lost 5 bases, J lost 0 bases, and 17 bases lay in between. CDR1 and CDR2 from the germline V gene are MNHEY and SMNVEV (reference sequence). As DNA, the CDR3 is TGTGCCAGCAGTCTAAGGGGGGGGTTCCCCTCTGGAAACACCATATATTTT. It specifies CASSLRGGFPSGNTIYF.

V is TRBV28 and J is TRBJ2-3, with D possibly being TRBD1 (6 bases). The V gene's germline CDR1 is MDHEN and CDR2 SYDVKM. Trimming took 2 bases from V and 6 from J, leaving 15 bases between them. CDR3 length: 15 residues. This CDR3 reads CASSLGGQTGDTQYF. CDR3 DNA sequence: TGTGCCAGCAGTTTAGGGGGACAAACGGGGGATACGCAGTATTTT.

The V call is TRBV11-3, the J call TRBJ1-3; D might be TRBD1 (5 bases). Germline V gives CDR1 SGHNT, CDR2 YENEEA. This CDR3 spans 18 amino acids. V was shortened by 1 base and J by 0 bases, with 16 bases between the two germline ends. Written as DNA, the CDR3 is TGTGCCAGCAGCTTAGTTAGGACAATACCAGGCTCTGGAAACACCATATATTTT. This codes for CASSLVRTIPGSGNTIYF.

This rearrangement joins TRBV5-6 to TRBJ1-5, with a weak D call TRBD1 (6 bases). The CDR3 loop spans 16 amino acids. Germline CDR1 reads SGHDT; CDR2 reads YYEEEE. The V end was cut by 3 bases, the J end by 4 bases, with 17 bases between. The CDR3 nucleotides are TGTGCCAGCAGCTCGGTCGGGGGGCAAGGAAATCAGCCCCAGCATTTT. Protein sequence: CASSSVGGQGNQPQHF.

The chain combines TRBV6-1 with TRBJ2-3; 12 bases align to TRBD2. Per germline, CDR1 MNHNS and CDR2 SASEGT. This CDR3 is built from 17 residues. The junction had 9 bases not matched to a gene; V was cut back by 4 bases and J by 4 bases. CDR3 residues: CASSGQTSGRLADTQYF. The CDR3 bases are TGTGCCAGCAGTGGCCAGACTAGCGGGAGACTGGCAGATACGCAGTATTTT.

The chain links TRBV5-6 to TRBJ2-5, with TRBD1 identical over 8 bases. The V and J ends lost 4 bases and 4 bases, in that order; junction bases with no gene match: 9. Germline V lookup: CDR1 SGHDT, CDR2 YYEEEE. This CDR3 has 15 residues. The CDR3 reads CASSADDRGGETQYF. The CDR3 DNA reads TGTGCCAGCAGCGCCGACGACAGGGGCGGAGAGACCCAGTACTTC.

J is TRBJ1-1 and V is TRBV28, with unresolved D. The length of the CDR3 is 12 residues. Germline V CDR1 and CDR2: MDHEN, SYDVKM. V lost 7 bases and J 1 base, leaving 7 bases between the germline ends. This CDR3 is CASNTGNTEAFF. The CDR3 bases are TGTGCCAGCAATACCGGGAACACTGAAGCTTTCTTT.

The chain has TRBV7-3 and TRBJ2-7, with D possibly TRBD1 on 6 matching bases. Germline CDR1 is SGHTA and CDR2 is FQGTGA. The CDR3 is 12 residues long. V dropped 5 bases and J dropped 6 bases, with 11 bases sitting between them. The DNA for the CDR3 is TGTGCCAGCAGCGATACAGGGTTCGAGCAGTACTTC. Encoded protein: CASSDTGFEQYF.

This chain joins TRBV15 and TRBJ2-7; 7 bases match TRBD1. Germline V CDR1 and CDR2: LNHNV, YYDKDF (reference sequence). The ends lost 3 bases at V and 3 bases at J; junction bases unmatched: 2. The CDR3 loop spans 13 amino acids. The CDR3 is CATSRGQNYEQYF. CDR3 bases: TGTGCCACCAGCAGGGGACAGAACTACGAGCAGTACTTC.

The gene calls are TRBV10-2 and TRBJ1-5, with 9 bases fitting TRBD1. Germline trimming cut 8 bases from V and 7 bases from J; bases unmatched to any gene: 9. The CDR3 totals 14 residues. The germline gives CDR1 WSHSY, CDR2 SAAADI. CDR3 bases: TGCGCCAGCGCGCCGGACAGGGGTAGACAGCCCCAGCATTTT. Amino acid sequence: CASAPDRGRQPQHF.

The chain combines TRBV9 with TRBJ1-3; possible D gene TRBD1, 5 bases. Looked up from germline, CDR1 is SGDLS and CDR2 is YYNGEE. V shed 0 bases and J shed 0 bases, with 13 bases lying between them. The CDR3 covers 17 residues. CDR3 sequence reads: CASSVGPGMGSGNTIYF. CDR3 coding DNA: TGTGCCAGCAGCGTAGGACCAGGGATGGGCTCTGGAAACACCATATATTTT.

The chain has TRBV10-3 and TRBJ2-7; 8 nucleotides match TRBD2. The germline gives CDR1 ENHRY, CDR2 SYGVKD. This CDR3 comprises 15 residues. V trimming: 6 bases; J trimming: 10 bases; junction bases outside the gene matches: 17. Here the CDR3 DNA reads TGTGCCATCAGCGGGAATAGCGGGGCAGGTGCCAAACAGTACTTC. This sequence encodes CAISGNSGAGAKQYF.

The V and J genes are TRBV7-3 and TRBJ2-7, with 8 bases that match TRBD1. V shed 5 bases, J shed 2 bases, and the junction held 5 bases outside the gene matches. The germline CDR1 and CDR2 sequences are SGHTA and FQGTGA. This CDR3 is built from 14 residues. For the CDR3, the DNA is TGTGCCAGCAGCCTCGGACAGGGCGCCTACGAGCAGTACTTC. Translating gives CASSLGQGAYEQYF.

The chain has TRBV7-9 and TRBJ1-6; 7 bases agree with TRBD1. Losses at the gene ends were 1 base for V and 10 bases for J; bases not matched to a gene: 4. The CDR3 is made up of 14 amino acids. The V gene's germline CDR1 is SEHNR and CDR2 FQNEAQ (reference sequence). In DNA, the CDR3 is TGTGCCAGCAGCTTAGGACAGGGAAGGTCACCCCTCCACTTT. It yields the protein CASSLGQGRSPLHF.

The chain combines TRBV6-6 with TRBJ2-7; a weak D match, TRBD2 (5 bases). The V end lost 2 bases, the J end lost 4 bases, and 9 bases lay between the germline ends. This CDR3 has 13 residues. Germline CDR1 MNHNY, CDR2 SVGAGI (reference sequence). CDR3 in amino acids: CASSYRGLYEQYF. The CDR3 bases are TGTGCCAGCAGTTACCGGGGTCTGTACGAGCAGTACTTC.